A selection of T cell receptor beta chains follows, all from one sample in a study of cytomegalovirus exposure and HLA in healthy donors. This table comes from immunoSEQ multiplex PCR, and its TCRdb copy is limited to in-frame clones, with some not included. Of around 76,000 clones listed, 65% to 75% are singletons. The sequenced sample was PBMCs. The receptors derive from a woman in her thirties or forties in good health and CMV-seropositive. Each CDR3 is given with its conserved first and last residue. A D gene is named only where the DNA matches it firmly. Clone size is not always given. Where it is, it says once, few, many or a class for expanded clones.

CDR3 DNA: TGCAGTGCTAGTTCCGGTGATACGCAGTATTTT
CDR3 protein: CSASSGDTQYF
clone size: NA
J gene: TRBJ2-3
V gene: TRBV20-1
D gene: NA

CDR3 DNA: TGTGCCAGCAGCGCGGGGTCCACAGATACGCAGTATTTT
CDR3 protein: CASSAGSTDTQYF
clone size: NA
J gene: TRBJ2-3
V gene: TRBV6-4
D gene: NA

CDR3 DNA: TGTGCCAGCAGCCCTGGGACAGCATATGGCTACACCTTC
CDR3 protein: CASSPGTAYGYTF
clone size: NA
J gene: TRBJ1-2
V gene: TRBV13
D gene: TRBD1

CDR3 DNA: TGTGCCAGCAGTTACCTTAGGAGCTCCTATAATTCACCCCTCCACTTT
CDR3 protein: CASSYLRSSYNSPLHF
clone size: once
J gene: TRBJ1-6
V gene: TRBV6-5
D gene: NA

CDR3 DNA: TGCGCCAGCAGCCAAGATCATTACGGACAGGCAGTCACTGAAGCTTTCTTT
CDR3 protein: CASSQDHYGQAVTEAFF
clone size: few
J gene: TRBJ1-1
V gene: TRBV4-3
D gene: TRBD1

CDR3 DNA: TGTGCCAGCAGCCAAGGTCGTGGGAGGGCCGGCAATGAGCAGTTCTTC
CDR3 protein: CASSQGRGRAGNEQFF
clone size: NA
J gene: TRBJ2-1
V gene: TRBV14
D gene: TRBD2

CDR3 DNA: TGTGCCAGCAGCTTCGGGGGTAACACTGAAGCTTTCTTT
CDR3 protein: CASSFGGNTEAFF
clone size: few
J gene: TRBJ1-1
V gene: TRBV7-2
D gene: NA

CDR3 DNA: TGTGCCAGCAGTTACAGCGTAGCCTACAATGAGCAGTTCTTC
CDR3 protein: CASSYSVAYNEQFF
clone size: medium-sized
J gene: TRBJ2-1
V gene: TRBV6-5
D gene: NA

CDR3 DNA: TGCAGCGTTGAAGATCTTCAGAAGAGCGGTGAAAAACTGTTTTTT
CDR3 protein: CSVEDLQKSGEKLFF
clone size: NA
J gene: TRBJ1-4
V gene: TRBV29-1
D gene: NA

CDR3 DNA: TGTGCCAGCAGTAGACAGGGAGGCGGATACACCGGGGAGCTGTTTTTT
CDR3 protein: CASSRQGGGYTGELFF
clone size: NA
J gene: TRBJ2-2
V gene: TRBV13
D gene: NA

CDR3 DNA: TGTGCTAGCAGTCCTAGCGGGGTTCTTTACAATGAGCAGTTCTTC
CDR3 protein: CASSPSGVLYNEQFF
clone size: NA
J gene: TRBJ2-1
V gene: TRBV7-7
D gene: TRBD2

CDR3 DNA: TGCGCCAGCAGCCAATTACAGAGGGATGACACTGAAGCTTTCTTT
CDR3 protein: CASSQLQRDDTEAFF
clone size: few
J gene: TRBJ1-1
V gene: TRBV4-3
D gene: NA

CDR3 DNA: TGTGCCAGCAGCTTGCAAAGCGGAAGCTCCTACGAGCAGTACTTC
CDR3 protein: CASSLQSGSSYEQYF
clone size: NA
J gene: TRBJ2-7
V gene: TRBV5-4
D gene: NA

CDR3 DNA: TGTGCCAGCAGCGCCGGACAGGGCGGCGGGGAGCTGTTTTTT
CDR3 protein: CASSAGQGGGELFF
clone size: NA
J gene: TRBJ2-2
V gene: TRBV7-9
D gene: TRBD1

CDR3 DNA: TGTGCCACCAAAATACAGGGAGCGAATGAAAAACTGTTTTTT
CDR3 protein: CATKIQGANEKLFF
clone size: few
J gene: TRBJ1-4
V gene: TRBV2
D gene: NA

CDR3 DNA: TGCGCCAGCAGCCAAGAACAAGCGGGAGGCTACGAGCAGTACTTC
CDR3 protein: CASSQEQAGGYEQYF
clone size: NA
J gene: TRBJ2-7
V gene: TRBV4-1
D gene: TRBD2

CDR3 DNA: TGTGCCTGGAGTGTAGAGACACTTTACCACTCCACAGATACGCAGTATTTT
CDR3 protein: CAWSVETLYHSTDTQYF
clone size: NA
J gene: TRBJ2-3
V gene: TRBV30
D gene: NA

CDR3 DNA: TGTGCCAGCAGCCAAGAATCTAATCCACCCCTCCACTTT
CDR3 protein: CASSQESNPPLHF
clone size: NA
J gene: TRBJ1-6
V gene: TRBV4-2
D gene: NA

CDR3 DNA: TGTGCCAGCAGTGGAAATCTGGGACAGGGGTTCCAAGAGACCCAGTACTTC
CDR3 protein: CASSGNLGQGFQETQYF
clone size: few
J gene: TRBJ2-5
V gene: TRBV2
D gene: TRBD1

CDR3 DNA: TGTGCCAGCAGCTTAGGACTAGCGGGAGAGGGAGAGACCCAGTACTTC
CDR3 protein: CASSLGLAGEGETQYF
clone size: NA
J gene: TRBJ2-5
V gene: TRBV5-4
D gene: TRBD2

CDR3 DNA: TGTGCCAGCAGCCAGCCGGGACAGGGTGTTGCTGAAGCTTTCTTT
CDR3 protein: CASSQPGQGVAEAFF
clone size: NA
J gene: TRBJ1-1
V gene: TRBV16
D gene: TRBD1

CDR3 DNA: TGTGCCAGTAGTCAGGGGAACTCTGGGGCCAACGTCCTGACTTTC
CDR3 protein: CASSQGNSGANVLTF
clone size: once
J gene: TRBJ2-6
V gene: TRBV19
D gene: NA

CDR3 DNA: TGTGCCAGCAGCATCGGGACAGGGAGTAGTGAGCAGTTCTTC
CDR3 protein: CASSIGTGSSEQFF
clone size: NA
J gene: TRBJ2-1
V gene: TRBV7-9
D gene: TRBD1

CDR3 DNA: TGTGCTAGCAGCTTATTAGCGGGGGATTCCTACGAGCAGTACTTC
CDR3 protein: CASSLLAGDSYEQYF
clone size: once
J gene: TRBJ2-7
V gene: TRBV7-7
D gene: TRBD2

CDR3 DNA: TGCGCCAGCAGCCAAATCCAGGGAAGAAAGGAAAAACTGTTTTTT
CDR3 protein: CASSQIQGRKEKLFF
clone size: NA
J gene: TRBJ1-4
V gene: TRBV4-1
D gene: NA

CDR3 DNA: TGTGCCTGGCGTGGTGGGGGCTCAGGCGAGCAGTACTTC
CDR3 protein: CAWRGGGSGEQYF
clone size: few
J gene: TRBJ2-7
V gene: TRBV30
D gene: NA

CDR3 DNA: TGTGCCAGCAGCTTAGTAGCGGGGGGGTCGGGTGAGCAGTTCTTC
CDR3 protein: CASSLVAGGSGEQFF
clone size: NA
J gene: TRBJ2-1
V gene: TRBV7-2
D gene: TRBD2

CDR3 DNA: TGCAGCGTCAAATGGGGGGGGGTCGGGACTGAAGCTTTCTTT
CDR3 protein: CSVKWGGVGTEAFF
clone size: NA
J gene: TRBJ1-1
V gene: TRBV29-1
D gene: NA

CDR3 DNA: TGTGCCAGCAGCCCCCCGGGACTAGCGGGAGATGAGCAGTTCTTC
CDR3 protein: CASSPPGLAGDEQFF
clone size: NA
J gene: TRBJ2-1
V gene: TRBV7-2
D gene: TRBD2

CDR3 DNA: TGTGCCAGCAGATTCCCTTCAGGGGGTCCACATTCACCCCTCCACTTT
CDR3 protein: CASRFPSGGPHSPLHF
clone size: NA
J gene: TRBJ1-6
V gene: TRBV28
D gene: TRBD1

CDR3 DNA: TGTGCCAGCAGTCATGGACAGCTCTCTAATCAGCCCCAGCATTTT
CDR3 protein: CASSHGQLSNQPQHF
clone size: few
J gene: TRBJ1-5
V gene: TRBV6-5
D gene: NA

CDR3 DNA: TGTGCCAGCAGCCCCGGACTAGCGGGGATGGATACGCAGTATTTT
CDR3 protein: CASSPGLAGMDTQYF
clone size: NA
J gene: TRBJ2-3
V gene: TRBV7-2
D gene: TRBD2

CDR3 DNA: TGTGCCAGCACCTCAGGGTCTGGAAACACCATATATTTT
CDR3 protein: CASTSGSGNTIYF
clone size: NA
J gene: TRBJ1-3
V gene: TRBV4-2
D gene: NA

CDR3 DNA: TGTGCCTGGAGTGCAGGAGGGGTGATGTCGTGGTACGAGCAGTACTTC
CDR3 protein: CAWSAGGVMSWYEQYF
clone size: NA
J gene: TRBJ2-7
V gene: TRBV30
D gene: NA

CDR3 DNA: TGCGCCAGCAGCCAACGCTTTGGTTTAGCGGGGAACTACAATGAGCAGTTCTTC
CDR3 protein: CASSQRFGLAGNYNEQFF
clone size: few
J gene: TRBJ2-1
V gene: TRBV4-3
D gene: TRBD2

CDR3 DNA: TGTGCCAGCAGGCTGCAGGGTACGGGGGGGGAGACCCAGTACTTC
CDR3 protein: CASRLQGTGGETQYF
clone size: NA
J gene: TRBJ2-5
V gene: TRBV2
D gene: TRBD2

CDR3 DNA: TGTGCCAGCAGTATAGGGGGTTTTTATGGCTACACCTTC
CDR3 protein: CASSIGGFYGYTF
clone size: NA
J gene: TRBJ1-2
V gene: TRBV27
D gene: NA

CDR3 DNA: TGTGCCAGCAGCCAGTATAGCGGGTACAATGAGCAGTTCTTC
CDR3 protein: CASSQYSGYNEQFF
clone size: NA
J gene: TRBJ2-1
V gene: TRBV11-2
D gene: TRBD2

CDR3 DNA: TGTGCCAGCAGAGACCGGACAGGGCGGGCTGAAGCTTTCTTT
CDR3 protein: CASRDRTGRAEAFF
clone size: NA
J gene: TRBJ1-1
V gene: TRBV28
D gene: TRBD1

CDR3 DNA: TGTGCCAGCAGTTCCACGGGACTAGCGGGAGTTAGGGAGCAGTTCTTC
CDR3 protein: CASSSTGLAGVREQFF
clone size: NA
J gene: TRBJ2-1
V gene: TRBV28
D gene: TRBD2

CDR3 DNA: TGTGCCAGCAGTCTCAACAGCCAGGGGGCGCGGGAAAAACTGTTTTTT
CDR3 protein: CASSLNSQGAREKLFF
clone size: NA
J gene: TRBJ1-4
V gene: TRBV28
D gene: TRBD1

CDR3 DNA: TGTGCCTGGAGTGTACTCATTGGCGGGGGAGCTACGCAGTATTTT
CDR3 protein: CAWSVLIGGGATQYF
clone size: NA
J gene: TRBJ2-3
V gene: TRBV30
D gene: TRBD2

CDR3 DNA: TGTGCCAGCAGGTCCGGGACAGCACCTACCGGGGAGCTGTTTTTT
CDR3 protein: CASRSGTAPTGELFF
clone size: few
J gene: TRBJ2-2
V gene: TRBV27
D gene: TRBD1

CDR3 DNA: TGTGCCAGCAGGGTTGGACTAGCGGGCTACAATGAGCAGTTCTTC
CDR3 protein: CASRVGLAGYNEQFF
clone size: NA
J gene: TRBJ2-1
V gene: TRBV5-6
D gene: TRBD2

CDR3 DNA: TGTGCCAGCAGCCCGACAGGGTACACTGAAGCTTTCTTT
CDR3 protein: CASSPTGYTEAFF
clone size: NA
J gene: TRBJ1-1
V gene: TRBV14
D gene: TRBD1

CDR3 DNA: TGCGCCAGCAGCTACAATATACAGGGCAATGAGCAGTTCTTC
CDR3 protein: CASSYNIQGNEQFF
clone size: NA
J gene: TRBJ2-1
V gene: TRBV5-1
D gene: NA

CDR3 DNA: TGTGCCAGCAGCACACCTAATCAGCCCCAGCATTTT
CDR3 protein: CASSTPNQPQHF
clone size: NA
J gene: TRBJ1-5
V gene: TRBV7-2
D gene: NA

CDR3 DNA: TGTGCCAGCTCACCACCGACTAGCGGGGCCACAGATACGCAGTATTTT
CDR3 protein: CASSPPTSGATDTQYF
clone size: NA
J gene: TRBJ2-3
V gene: TRBV18
D gene: TRBD2

CDR3 DNA: TGCGCCAGCAGCCTCGGGACAGCGGGAGCGGGAGAGACCCAGTACTTC
CDR3 protein: CASSLGTAGAGETQYF
clone size: NA
J gene: TRBJ2-5
V gene: TRBV4-1
D gene: NA

CDR3 DNA: TGTGCCAGCAGAACCCTAGGGGGATTACACGAGCAGTACTTC
CDR3 protein: CASRTLGGLHEQYF
clone size: NA
J gene: TRBJ2-7
V gene: TRBV28
D gene: NA

CDR3 DNA: TGTGCCAGCAGTCAGGGGAGACGATACAATGAGCAGTTCTTC
CDR3 protein: CASSQGRRYNEQFF
clone size: NA
J gene: TRBJ2-1
V gene: TRBV28
D gene: NA

CDR3 DNA: TGTGCCAGCAGCTTAGGGGTAGGGGCGCATACTGAAGCTTTCTTT
CDR3 protein: CASSLGVGAHTEAFF
clone size: once
J gene: TRBJ1-1
V gene: TRBV7-9
D gene: NA

CDR3 DNA: TGTGCCAGCAGTATCTCAGGGCCCCAAGAGACCCAGTACTTC
CDR3 protein: CASSISGPQETQYF
clone size: once
J gene: TRBJ2-5
V gene: TRBV28
D gene: NA

CDR3 DNA: TGTGCCAGCAGCTCTCGAAGACAGGGCTCCTACAATGAGCAGTTCTTC
CDR3 protein: CASSSRRQGSYNEQFF
clone size: NA
J gene: TRBJ2-1
V gene: TRBV9
D gene: TRBD1

CDR3 DNA: TGTGCCAGTCATTGGGGGGGAAGCACTGAAGCTTTCTTT
CDR3 protein: CASHWGGSTEAFF
clone size: NA
J gene: TRBJ1-1
V gene: TRBV28
D gene: NA

CDR3 DNA: TGCGCCAGCAGCCAAGACACACGCACTGAAGCTTTCTTT
CDR3 protein: CASSQDTRTEAFF
clone size: NA
J gene: TRBJ1-1
V gene: TRBV4-3
D gene: NA

CDR3 DNA: TGTGCCAGCAGAGCCTTCCCCCAGGGGGCAAGGAACACCGGGGAGCTGTTTTTT
CDR3 protein: CASRAFPQGARNTGELFF
clone size: medium-sized
J gene: TRBJ2-2
V gene: TRBV27
D gene: TRBD1

CDR3 DNA: TGTGCCAGCAGCTTAGTAGGGACAGTCCAAGAGACCCAGTACTTC
CDR3 protein: CASSLVGTVQETQYF
clone size: NA
J gene: TRBJ2-5
V gene: TRBV7-2
D gene: TRBD1

CDR3 DNA: TGCAGCGTTGAAAAACAGGGTCCCACTGAAGCTTTCTTT
CDR3 protein: CSVEKQGPTEAFF
clone size: NA
J gene: TRBJ1-1
V gene: TRBV29-1
D gene: NA